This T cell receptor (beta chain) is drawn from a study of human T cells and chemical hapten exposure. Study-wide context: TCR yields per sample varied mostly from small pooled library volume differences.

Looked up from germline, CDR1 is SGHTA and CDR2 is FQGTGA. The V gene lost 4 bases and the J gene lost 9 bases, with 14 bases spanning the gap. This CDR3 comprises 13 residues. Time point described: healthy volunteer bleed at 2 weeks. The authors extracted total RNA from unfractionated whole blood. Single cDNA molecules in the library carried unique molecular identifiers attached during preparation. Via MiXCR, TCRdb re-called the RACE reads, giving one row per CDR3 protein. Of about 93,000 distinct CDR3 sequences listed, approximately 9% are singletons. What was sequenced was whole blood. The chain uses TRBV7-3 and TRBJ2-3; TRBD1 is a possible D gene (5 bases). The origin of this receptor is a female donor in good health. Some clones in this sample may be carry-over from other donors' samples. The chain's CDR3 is CASSSPGAGTQYF. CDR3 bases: TGTGCCAGCAGCTCCCCTGGGGCCGGGACGCAGTATTTT.